These 9 T cell receptor beta chains were all obtained from the same sample, sequenced in a study of T cell responses to AZD1222 COVID-19 vaccine. The table came from immunoSEQ multiplex PCR; TCRdb's copy has only in-frame clones and leaves some out. This sample carries approximately 160,000 clones, around 88% of them seen once, and the ten largest clones take approximately 3.6%. This specimen consisted of peripheral blood, obtained on day 0 of MenACWY control vaccination. The receptor source for this set is an adult in good health.

V gene TRBV11-2 combines with J gene TRBJ2-2; the D gene is possibly TRBD1 (6 bases). Germline V gene lookup returns CDR1 SGHAT and CDR2 FQNNGV. The CDR3 has 15 amino acids. V lost 6 bases and J 7 bases, leaving 18 bases between the germline ends. CDR3 region: CASSFRTVIFGELFF. CDR3 sequence (DNA): TGTGCCAGCAGTTTTAGGACAGTAATCTTCGGGGAGCTGTTTTTT.

The V and J genes are TRBV27 and TRBJ2-7; the D call may be TRBD1 or TRBD2 (5 bases each). There are 13 residues in the CDR3. CDR1 MNHEY and CDR2 SMNVEV come from the germline V gene (reference sequence). Trimming left V 2 bases short and J 7 bases short, with 12 bases between. In DNA, the CDR3 is TGTGCCAGCAGTTTAAAGGGGACGCAAGAGCAGTACTTC. Its translation: CASSLKGTQEQYF.

The chain employs TRBV15 and TRBJ2-7; 15 bases fit TRBD2. Unmatched junction bases numbered 18, after V lost 1 base and J lost 2 bases. The CDR3 spans 22 residues. The germline V gene encodes CDR1 LNHNV and CDR2 YYDKDF (reference sequence). CDR3 DNA sequence: TGTGCCACCAGCAGAGGGGTCGGTGGTCCCGGACTAGCGGGGGGGCCAGCCTACGAGCAGTACTTC. It is translated as CATSRGVGGPGLAGGPAYEQYF. The variable domain in full, completed from reference TRBV15 and TRBJ2-7, reads DAMVIQNPRYQVTQFGKPVTLSCSQTLNHNVMYWYQQKSSQAPKLLFHYYDKDFNNEADTPDNFQSRRPNTSFCFLDIRSPGLGDTAMYLCATSRGVGGPGLAGGPAYEQYFGPGTRLTVT.

The J gene is TRBJ2-1, the V gene TRBV27, with 9 bases matching TRBD2. This CDR3 region has 17 residues. The ends lost 5 bases at V and 5 bases at J; junction bases unmatched: 13. Germline-derived CDR1 and CDR2 are MNHEY and SMNVEV (reference sequence). CDR3 sequence: CASSPKTRREGNNEQFF. DNA for the CDR3: TGTGCCAGCAGTCCTAAAACCAGGCGGGAGGGAAACAATGAGCAGTTCTTC.

This rearrangement joins TRBV7-9 to TRBJ1-6, with D possibly TRBD1 on 6 matching bases. CDR3 length equals 15 residues. V lost 1 base and J 8 bases, leaving 12 bases between the germline ends. Germline CDR1 SEHNR, CDR2 FQNEAQ (reference sequence). The CDR3 here is CASSLGAAGDSPLHF. The CDR3 DNA is TGTGCCAGCAGCTTAGGCGCGGCAGGGGATTCACCCCTCCACTTT.

This chain joins TRBV6-2 or TRBV6-3 and TRBJ2-7; D may be TRBD2 (6 bases). V gave up 4 bases and J gave up 3 bases, with 10 bases separating them. CDR1 is MNHEY and CDR2 is SVGEGT in the germline V gene. The CDR3 contains 13 residues. This CDR3 is CASSFASVYEQYF. DNA of the CDR3: TGTGCCAGCAGTTTTGCTAGCGTCTACGAGCAGTACTTC.

This clone was seen once. The chain has TRBV19 and TRBJ2-1, with 10 bases fitting TRBD2. Trimming cost V 6 bases and J 10 bases; bases outside gene matches: 9. Germline V gives CDR1 LNHDA, CDR2 SQIVND (reference sequence). The length of the CDR3 is 14 residues. This CDR3 reads CASRRLAGGDEQFF. Here the CDR3 DNA reads TGTGCCAGTAGGCGTTTAGCGGGAGGCGACGAGCAGTTCTTC.

J is TRBJ2-1 and V is TRBV4-3; D tentatively fits TRBD1 or TRBD2 (5 bases each). The germline CDR1 and CDR2 sequences are LGHNA and YSLEER. Trimming took 3 bases from V and 8 from J, leaving 17 bases between them. The CDR3 consists of 15 residues. CDR3 sequence (DNA): TGCGCCAGCAGCCAGTCCGGGGACCGGGCCCATGAGCAGTTCTTC. Its translation is CASSQSGDRAHEQFF.

V gene TRBV7-6 combines with J gene TRBJ1-2; 9 nucleotides line up with TRBD1. The germline V gene has CDR1 SGHVS and CDR2 FNYEAQ. This CDR3 comprises 15 residues. Losses at the gene ends were 5 bases for V and 3 bases for J; bases not matched to a gene: 7. The CDR3 DNA is TGTGCCAGCAGCCCCCGACAGGGGGATGACTATGGCTACACCTTC. Its protein product is CASSPRQGDDYGYTF.